This T cell receptor (beta chain) was retrieved from a study of T cell responses to AZD1222 COVID-19 vaccine. The wider study: Whether given at about 4 or about 12 weeks, second doses were pooled.

Repertoires were generated with immunoSEQ multiplex PCR, while TCRdb's copy carries only in-frame clones and drops some. The table lists over 150,000 clones, around 92% of them singletons. Germline V gives CDR1 SGHRS, CDR2 YFSETQ. The V and J ends lost 2 bases and 4 bases respectively, with 9 bases between them. The CDR3 sequence is 14 residues long. The J gene is TRBJ1-4, the V gene TRBV5-1, with D unclear. The sequence derives from an adult in good health. The sequenced sample was peripheral blood, obtained on day 0 of AZD1222 vaccination. The CDR3 region is CASSFGRRNEKLFF. CDR3 in DNA: TGCGCCAGCAGCTTCGGCAGGCGTAATGAAAAACTGTTTTTT.